Shown below are 18 T cell receptor beta chains from a single sample sequenced in a study of blood T cell repertoires in COVID-19. TCRdb's table, derived via immunoSEQ multiplex PCR, lists solely in-frame clones and lacks some. This table holds 300,000 or so clones, 80% to 90% found once. The material sequenced was peripheral blood. These receptors were obtained from a woman between 45 and 65 years old who had recovered from COVID-19.

The chain links TRBV19 to TRBJ2-2; possible D gene TRBD1, 6 bases. From germline, CDR1 is LNHDA and CDR2 SQIVND (reference sequence). The CDR3 extends over 14 amino acids. Trimming cost V 3 bases and J 4 bases, with 9 bases left between them. The CDR3 is CASSMGQSTGELFF. In DNA, the CDR3 is TGTGCCAGTAGTATGGGACAATCCACCGGGGAGCTGTTTTTT.

J is TRBJ2-7 and V is TRBV19; TRBD2 agrees at 8 bases. The CDR3 spans 13 residues. The J segment lost 6 bases and the V segment lost 5 bases, leaving 6 bases of the junction unmatched. In germline, CDR1 is LNHDA, CDR2 SQIVND (reference sequence). The CDR3 DNA reads as TGTGCCAGTAGTGCTCGGGAGGGCGGCGAGCAGTACTTC. This sequence encodes CASSAREGGEQYF.

The chain links TRBV7-8 to TRBJ2-7; 12 bases fit TRBD2. Germline V gene data show CDR1 as SGHVS and CDR2 as FQNEAQ. The CDR3 is made up of 14 amino acids. V shed 3 bases and J 6 bases; nucleotides not matched to a gene: 3. The DNA of the CDR3 is TGTGCCAGCAGCTTGACTAGCGGGGGTCGCGAGCAGTACTTC. The encoded protein is CASSLTSGGREQYF.

The genes are TRBV5-1 and TRBJ2-5; 10 positions agree with TRBD2. The CDR3 has 15 residues. Germline loops: CDR1 SGHRS, CDR2 YFSETQ. Trimming at V came to 5 bases and at J to 3 bases, leaving 7 bases not matched to a gene. CDR3 nucleotide sequence: TGCGCCAGCAGGCCGGGACTAGCGAATGAAGAGACCCAGTACTTC. It encodes CASRPGLANEETQYF.

The chain recombines TRBV7-2 with TRBJ1-2; TRBD1 aligns across 7 bases. This CDR3 has 15 amino acids. Germline lookup yields CDR1 SGHTA and CDR2 FQGNSA. The V and J ends lost 0 bases and 4 bases, in that order; junction bases with no gene match: 5. CDR3 coding DNA: TGTGCCAGCAGCTTAGCGTCGGACAGGTCCTATGGCTACACCTTC. This codes for CASSLASDRSYGYTF.

The chain uses TRBV5-1 and TRBJ1-4; 10 bases agree with TRBD1. V was pared by 4 bases and J by 3 bases, with 3 bases of the junction left unmatched. CDR3 length equals 15 residues. Germline assignment: CDR1 SGHRS and CDR2 YFSETQ. CDR3 sequence (DNA): TGCGCCAGCAGCGAAGGACAGGGGGCTAATGAAAAACTGTTTTTT. This gives the protein CASSEGQGANEKLFF.

The V and J genes are TRBV6-5 and TRBJ1-1, with no clear D. Germline V lookup: CDR1 MNHEY, CDR2 SVGAGI. Trimming removed 4 bases from V and 1 base from J, with 10 bases in between. The CDR3 contains 14 residues. This CDR3 is CASSFRRQNTEAFF. The CDR3 DNA reads as TGTGCCAGCAGTTTCAGAAGACAGAACACTGAAGCTTTCTTT.

The chain recombines TRBV30 with TRBJ2-3, with TRBD2 matching 10 bases. The V gene's germline CDR1 is GTSNPN and CDR2 SVGIG (reference sequence). This CDR3 is built from 17 residues. V was clipped by 0 bases and J by 1 base; unmatched bases: 7. CDR3 bases: TGTGCCTGGAGTGTACAGCCCGGGACTAGCGGCACAGATACGCAGTATTTT. This codes for CAWSVQPGTSGTDTQYF.

The genes are TRBV2 and TRBJ2-1, with a weak D call TRBD1 (5 bases). Germline V gene lookup returns CDR1 SNHLY and CDR2 FYNNEI. This CDR3 contains 14 residues. V was clipped by 3 bases and J by 9 bases, with 15 bases between them. CDR3 DNA: TGTGCCAGCAGTGAGTACGCCCAGGGCGGTGAGCAGTTCTTC. Translation: CASSEYAQGGEQFF.

The J gene is TRBJ2-1, the V gene TRBV4-3; the D gene is possibly TRBD1 (6 bases). Germline assignment: CDR1 LGHNA and CDR2 YSLEER. Trimming took off 0 bases at V and 1 base at J, with 10 bases between the two ends. CDR3 length: 16 residues. The CDR3 DNA follows: TGCGCCAGCAGCCAAGAGGACAGTTTATCCTACAATGAGCAGTTCTTC. Protein product: CASSQEDSLSYNEQFF.

CDR3 coding DNA: TGCAGTGCTGGGGCGAGGGAAAAACTGTTTTTT. Its protein is CSAGAREKLFF. This chain links TRBV20-1 with TRBJ1-4; a possible D gene is TRBD1 (5 bases). V dropped 5 bases and J dropped 8 bases, with 9 bases sitting between them. This CDR3 has 11 residues. Germline CDR1 is DFQATT and CDR2 is SNEGSKA (reference sequence).

The chain uses TRBV10-3 and TRBJ1-5; unclear D gene. With 6 bases removed from V and 0 bases from J, the gap between germline ends came to 6 bases. The CDR3 runs to 13 residues. CDR1 and CDR2 from the germline V gene are ENHRY and SYGVKD. The CDR3, as DNA: TGTGCCATCAGCTCAGATAGCAATCAGCCCCAGCATTTT. Encoded protein: CAISSDSNQPQHF.

The chain carries TRBV6-6 and TRBJ1-5; 9 bases map to TRBD1. Germline CDR1 MNHNY, CDR2 SVGAGI (reference sequence). This CDR3 comprises 16 residues. Unmatched junction bases numbered 13, after V lost 6 bases and J lost 7 bases. CDR3 in amino acids: CASSRTGQGLGQPQHF. CDR3 coding DNA: TGTGCCAGCAGCCGCACCGGACAGGGGCTCGGACAGCCCCAGCATTTT.

The J gene is TRBJ1-5, the V gene TRBV28; 9 bases fit TRBD1. Germline V gives CDR1 MDHEN, CDR2 SYDVKM. V trimming: 6 bases; J trimming: 3 bases; junction bases outside the gene matches: 9. CDR3 size: 16 residues. The CDR3 loop reads CASRSGRQGVNQPQHF. In nucleotides, the CDR3 is TGTGCCAGCAGATCCGGTAGACAGGGGGTCAATCAGCCCCAGCATTTT.

The rearrangement uses TRBV7-6 and TRBJ2-7; 9 bases fit TRBD2. The ends lost 5 bases at V and 4 bases at J; junction bases unmatched: 21. This CDR3 is built from 19 residues. Germline values: CDR1 SGHVS, CDR2 FNYEAQ. This chain's CDR3 is CASSPTGTSYSRFRYEQYF. The DNA of the CDR3 is TGTGCCAGCAGCCCGACCGGGACTAGCTATTCTCGGTTCCGGTACGAGCAGTACTTC.

The chain has TRBV6-5 and TRBJ2-2, with D possibly being TRBD2 (5 bases). This CDR3 region has 12 residues. Germline-derived CDR1 and CDR2 are MNHEY and SVGAGI. V gave up 10 bases and J gave up 5 bases, with 11 bases separating them. CDR3 DNA sequence: TGTGCCACCACCCGGGAAACCGGGGAGCTGTTTTTT. It is translated as CATTRETGELFF.

The chain couples TRBV5-5 to TRBJ1-1; 8 bases are a match to TRBD1. V lost 4 bases and J lost 1; bases outside the gene matches: 6. Germline V gives CDR1 SGHKS, CDR2 YYEKEE (reference sequence). The CDR3 runs to 15 residues. CDR3 in DNA: TGTGCCAGCAGCCGGGGGGACAGGCGGAACACTGAAGCTTTCTTT. This translates into CASSRGDRRNTEAFF. The full variable domain, completed using reference TRBV5-5 and TRBJ1-1, is DAGVTQSPTHLIKTRGQQVTLRCSPISGHKSVSWYQQVLGQGPQFIFQYYEKEERGRGNFPDRFSARQFPNYSSELNVNALLLGDSALYLCASSRGDRRNTEAFFGQGTRLTVV.

V and J are TRBV7-6 and TRBJ2-2; tentative D call: TRBD1 (5 bases). Trimming took off 5 bases at V and 2 bases at J, with 9 bases between the two ends. The germline V gene encodes CDR1 SGHVS and CDR2 FNYEAQ. The CDR3 contains 14 residues. The CDR3 sequence is CASSRTGNTGELFF. The CDR3, as DNA: TGTGCCAGCAGCCGCACAGGAAACACCGGGGAGCTGTTTTTT.